What follows is one T cell receptor (beta chain) and its context. The antigen it binds to is not known. No per-base quality is available; no much larger clone lies one base away. Patients chosen for sequencing had shown expansion of CD8+CD57+ cells by flow cytometry. Every patient had a diagnosis of severe acquired aplastic anemia based on International Study of Aplastic Anemia and Agranulocytosis and Camitta criteria. No therapy had been received by the patients at the time of blood sampling. In this study, sorted CD4+ and CD8+ T cells from the blood of healthy subjects and of severe aplastic anemia patients had their TCR repertoires deep-sequenced. Patients were enrolled under clinicaltrials.gov protocols 00001620, 01623167, 00001397, 00071045, 00081523 and 00961064 in the USA. Ficoll-Paque density gradient centrifugation was used to isolate peripheral blood mononuclear cells. Before DNA extraction, CD4+ and CD8+ T cells were sorted by FACS or by magnetic beads.

The data originate from a study of CD8+CD57+ T cells in acquired aplastic anemia (dated by TCRdb to between 2018 and 2020). With respect to the entire study: Extracted DNA from sorted CD4+ and CD8+ cells averaged about 2.9 ug, ranging from roughly 0.17 to 30 ug. CD8+CD57+ expansion was defined as frequency above the mean frequency observed in healthy subjects. General findings and caveats noted by the study authors: Some 27 CD8+ CDR3 sequences were found in both patients and controls but appeared to be highly expressed in patients and within the immunodominant clones of the patients. CD8+ Simpson's diversity did not differ significantly between patients and healthy controls (P=0.060).

Genomic DNA was used as template for profiling of TCR beta VDJ combinations and CDR3 sequences. An Illumina HiSeq 2000 was used for TCR repertoire sequencing. In the authors' own workflow: Repertoires were assessed using TRBV/TRBJ rearrangement plots, CDR3 size and DJ length profiles, and Simpson's diversity index. The most abundant DNA sequence in the deep sequencing data was defined as the immunodominant clone. CDR3 amino acid sequences were checked for sharing across subjects and were also compared against the VDJdb database and published repertoires. The raw public reads went through TCRdb reprocessing: fastp at Q25, MiXCR clone calling, in-frame beta chains kept. Each record represents a unique CDR3 protein, reported with the most common genes and DNA among its rows. The V and J calls and clone size are TCRdb's, not the authors'. Counted in this sample were 400,000 to 600,000 distinct CDR3 sequences; approximately 32% of them appeared once. Of the sample, 0.75% to 0.95% is held by the ten largest clones.

The material sequenced was sorted CD4+, CD8+, or CD8+CD57+ T cells (not recorded which) from PBMCs. The TCR originated in a human donor with aplastic anemia.

The bases read TGCGCCAGCAGCCAGGGAGAGGCTTACAATCAGCCCCAGTATTTT. The resulting protein is CASSQGEAYNQPQYF. The chain was built from TRBV4-3 and TRBJ1-5; TRBD2 is possibly the D segment (5 matching bases). The J call could be wrong; TRBJ2-3 is a better fit for the DNA end. The germline V gene encodes CDR1 LGHNA and CDR2 YSLEER. The CDR3, from cysteine to phenylalanine, totals 15 residues. Of all the DNA, just the CDR3 is kept, 45 bases in frame from base 1.